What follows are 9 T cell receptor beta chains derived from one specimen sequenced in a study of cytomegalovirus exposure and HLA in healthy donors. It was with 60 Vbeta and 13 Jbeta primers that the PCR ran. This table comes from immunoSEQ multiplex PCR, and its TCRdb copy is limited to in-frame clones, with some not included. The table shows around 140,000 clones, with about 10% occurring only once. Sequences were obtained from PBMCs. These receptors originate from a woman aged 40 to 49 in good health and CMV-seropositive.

The CDR3 loop is CASSFLGDEQYF. CDR3 bases: TGCGCCAGCAGCTTTTTAGGGGACGAGCAGTACTTC. The rearrangement links TRBV5-1 to TRBJ2-7; perhaps TRBD1 as D (5 bases). This CDR3 contains 12 residues. The V gene lost 2 bases and the J gene lost 5 bases, with 8 bases spanning the gap. Germline CDR1 is SGHRS and CDR2 is YFSETQ.

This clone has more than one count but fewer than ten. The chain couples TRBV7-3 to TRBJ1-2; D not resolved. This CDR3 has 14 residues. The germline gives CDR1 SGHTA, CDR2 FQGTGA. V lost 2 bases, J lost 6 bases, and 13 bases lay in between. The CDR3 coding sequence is TGTGCCAGCAGCTTATCCGGGGTGGAGGATGGCTACACCTTC. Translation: CASSLSGVEDGYTF.

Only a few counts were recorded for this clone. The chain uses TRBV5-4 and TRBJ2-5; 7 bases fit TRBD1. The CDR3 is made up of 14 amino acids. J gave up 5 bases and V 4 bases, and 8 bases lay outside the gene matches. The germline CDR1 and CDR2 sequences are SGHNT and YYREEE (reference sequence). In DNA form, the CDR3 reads TGTGCCAGCAGCCCCCGGACGGGACAGGAGACCCAGTACTTC. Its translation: CASSPRTGQETQYF.

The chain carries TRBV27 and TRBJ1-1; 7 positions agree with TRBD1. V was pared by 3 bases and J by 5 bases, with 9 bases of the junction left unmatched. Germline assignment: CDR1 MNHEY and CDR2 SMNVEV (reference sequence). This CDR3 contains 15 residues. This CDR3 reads CASSFWREGQTEAFF. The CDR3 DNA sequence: TGTGCCAGCAGTTTTTGGCGGGAGGGACAGACTGAAGCTTTCTTT.

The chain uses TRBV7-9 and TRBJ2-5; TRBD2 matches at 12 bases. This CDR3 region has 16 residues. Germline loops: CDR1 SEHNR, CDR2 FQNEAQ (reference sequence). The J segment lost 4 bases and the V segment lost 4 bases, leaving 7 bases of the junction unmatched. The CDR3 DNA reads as TGTGCCAGCAGCTCTCTAGCGGGGGGGCAGACAGAGACCCAGTACTTC. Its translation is CASSSLAGGQTETQYF.

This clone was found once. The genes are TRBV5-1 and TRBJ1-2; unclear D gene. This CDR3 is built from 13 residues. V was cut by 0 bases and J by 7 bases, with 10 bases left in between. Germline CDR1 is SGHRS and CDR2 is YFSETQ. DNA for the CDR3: TGCGCCAGCAGCTTGGCCGAACGCAGTGGCTACACCTTC. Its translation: CASSLAERSGYTF.

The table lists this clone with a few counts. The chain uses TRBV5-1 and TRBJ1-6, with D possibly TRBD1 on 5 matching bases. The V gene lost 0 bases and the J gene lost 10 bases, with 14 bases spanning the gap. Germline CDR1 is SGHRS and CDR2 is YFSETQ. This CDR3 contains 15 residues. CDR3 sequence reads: CASSLEAGLGSPLHF. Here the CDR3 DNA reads TGCGCCAGCAGCTTGGAGGCAGGGCTAGGATCACCCCTCCACTTT.

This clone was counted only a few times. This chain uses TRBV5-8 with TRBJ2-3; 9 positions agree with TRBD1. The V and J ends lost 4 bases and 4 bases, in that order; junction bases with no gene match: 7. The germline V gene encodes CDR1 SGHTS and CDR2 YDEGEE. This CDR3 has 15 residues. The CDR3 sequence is CASSPGTGTADTQYF. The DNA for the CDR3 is TGTGCCAGCAGCCCGGGGACAGGGACCGCAGATACGCAGTATTTT. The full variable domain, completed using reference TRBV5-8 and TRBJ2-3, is EAGVTQSPTHLIKTRGQQATLRCSPISGHTSVYWYQQALGLGLQFLLWYDEGEERNRGNFPPRFSGRQFPNYSSELNVNALELEDSALYLCASSPGTGTADTQYFGPGTRLTVL.

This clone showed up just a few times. CDR3 sequence: CASSLERFNSPLHF. CDR3 bases: TGTGCCAGCAGCTTGGAACGGTTCAATTCACCCCTCCACTTT. The chain uses TRBV5-8 and TRBJ1-6; D unclear. This CDR3 spans 14 amino acids. Looked up from germline, CDR1 is SGHTS and CDR2 is YDEGEE. V shed 0 bases and J shed 7 bases, with 8 bases lying between them.